Listed here is a single TCR beta chain. There is no known antigen for this receptor. Base qualities were left out, and no much larger clone turns up one base away. The data are from a study of control samples from healthy donors and cancer patients (dated by TCRdb to about 2020). Inclusive of the bounding cysteine and phenylalanine, the CDR3 is 13 residues long. Of the read, only the CDR3 DNA is kept; its 39 bases are in frame from base 1. From the germline V gene, CDR1 is SGHRS and CDR2 is YFSETQ. Library preparation was by the immunoSEQ multiplex PCR assay. This is the immuneACCESS table as TCRdb keeps it, with only in-frame sequences that have V and J called. A part of the clones is gone; compared with another copy, unresolved V genes explain less than half, and the rest is unexplained. The sample contains roughly 88,000 clones, roughly 92% of them found a single time. The ten biggest clones cover around 1% of the sample.

The sample consisted of blood. The sequence came from a woman aged 25 to 39 in good health. The sequence is built from TRBV5-1 and TRBJ2-2; the D gene is tentatively TRBD1 or TRBD2, each matching 5 bases. The CDR3 protein sequence reads: CATGAEDTGELFF. The DNA reads TGCGCGACCGGGGCAGAGGACACCGGGGAGCTGTTTTTT. Beyond the CDR3, the reference TRBV5-1 and TRBJ2-2 genes provide the residues; the full variable domain reads: KAGVTQTPRYLIKTRGQQVTLSCSPISGHRSVSWYQQTPGQGLQFLFEYFSETQRNKGNFPGRFSGRQFSNSRSEMNVSTLELGDSALYLCATGAEDTGELFFGEGSRLTVL.